This TCR beta chain was retrieved from a study of T cell repertoires in cytomegalovirus infection. The CDR3 spans 16 residues. Germline CDR1 and CDR2: MNHEY and SVGAGI. General observations from the study: Dominating the ex vivo response were HLA-C-restricted CMV-specific TCR beta clonotypes.

This clonotype was recorded once. Its target is not known. The junction shows a germline mismatch at one end, possibly a read error. TCRdb re-derived calls from the reads in MiXCR, one entry per CDR3 protein. The data show about 920,000 distinct CDR3 sequences, around 29% seen once. The input for sequencing was cultured CD8+ T cells from PBMCs, taken from culture after CMV antigen stimulation. The sequence was collected from a human donor in good health (CMV status not recorded). Some clones in this sample may be carry-over from other donors' samples. The chain carries TRBV6-5 and TRBJ2-1, with 10 nucleotides matching TRBD2. CDR3 residues: CVSSYLSGGDVGEQFF. CDR3 DNA: TGTGTCAGCAGTTACCTCAGCGGGGGGGACGTGGGTGAGCAGTTCTTC.